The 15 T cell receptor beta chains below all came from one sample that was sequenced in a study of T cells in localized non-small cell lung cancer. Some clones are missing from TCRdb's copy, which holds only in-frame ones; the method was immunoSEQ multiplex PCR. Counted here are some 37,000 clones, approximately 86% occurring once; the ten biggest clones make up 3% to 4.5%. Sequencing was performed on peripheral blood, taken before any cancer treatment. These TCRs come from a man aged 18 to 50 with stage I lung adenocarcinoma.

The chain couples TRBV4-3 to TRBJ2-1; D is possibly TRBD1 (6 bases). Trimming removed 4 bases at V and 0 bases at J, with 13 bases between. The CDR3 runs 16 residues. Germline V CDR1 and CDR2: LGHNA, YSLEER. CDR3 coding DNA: TGCGCCAGCAGCCCCTCTGGGGGCACCTCCTACAATGAGCAGTTCTTC. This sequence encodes CASSPSGGTSYNEQFF.

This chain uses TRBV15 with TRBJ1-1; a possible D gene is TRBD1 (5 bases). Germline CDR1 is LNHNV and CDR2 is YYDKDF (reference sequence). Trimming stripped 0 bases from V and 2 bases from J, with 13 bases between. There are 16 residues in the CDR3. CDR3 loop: CATSRDRPGLNTEAFF. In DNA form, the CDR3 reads TGTGCCACCAGCAGAGATCGTCCGGGGCTAAACACTGAAGCTTTCTTT.

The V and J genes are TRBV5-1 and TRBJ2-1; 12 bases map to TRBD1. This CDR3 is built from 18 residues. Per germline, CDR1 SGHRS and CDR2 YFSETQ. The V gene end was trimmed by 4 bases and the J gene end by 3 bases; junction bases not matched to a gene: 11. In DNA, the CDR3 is TGCGCCAGCAGCACAGGAGCGGGGACAGGGGGCCGCTACAATGAGCAGTTCTTC. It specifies CASSTGAGTGGRYNEQFF.

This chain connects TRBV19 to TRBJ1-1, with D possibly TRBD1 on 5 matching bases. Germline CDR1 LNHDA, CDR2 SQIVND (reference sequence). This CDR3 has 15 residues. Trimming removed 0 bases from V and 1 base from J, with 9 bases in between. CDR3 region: CASSIDYQGNTEAFF. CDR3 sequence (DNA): TGTGCCAGTAGTATAGATTATCAGGGGAACACTGAAGCTTTCTTT.

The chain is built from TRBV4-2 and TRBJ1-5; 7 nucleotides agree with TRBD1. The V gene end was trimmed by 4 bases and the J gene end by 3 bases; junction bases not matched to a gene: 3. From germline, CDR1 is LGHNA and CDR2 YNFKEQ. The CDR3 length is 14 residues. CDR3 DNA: TGTGCCAGCAGCCCAGGACAGGACAATCAGCCCCAGCATTTT. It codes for CASSPGQDNQPQHF.

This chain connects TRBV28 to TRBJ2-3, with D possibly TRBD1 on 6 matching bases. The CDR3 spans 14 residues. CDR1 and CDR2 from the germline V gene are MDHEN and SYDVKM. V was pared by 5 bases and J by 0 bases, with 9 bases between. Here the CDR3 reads CASSQDSSTDTQYF. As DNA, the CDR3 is TGTGCCAGCAGTCAGGACAGTAGCACAGATACGCAGTATTTT.

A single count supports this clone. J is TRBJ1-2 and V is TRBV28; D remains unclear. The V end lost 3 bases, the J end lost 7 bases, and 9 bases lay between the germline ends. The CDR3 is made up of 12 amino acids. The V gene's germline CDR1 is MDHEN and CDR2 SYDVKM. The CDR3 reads CASSLPSAGYTF. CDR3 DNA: TGTGCCAGCAGTTTGCCCTCGGCTGGCTACACCTTC.

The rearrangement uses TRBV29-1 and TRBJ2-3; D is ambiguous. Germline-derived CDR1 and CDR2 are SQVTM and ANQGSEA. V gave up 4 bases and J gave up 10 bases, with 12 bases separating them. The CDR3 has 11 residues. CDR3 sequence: CSVGESQSQYF. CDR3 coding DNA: TGCAGCGTTGGAGAAAGTCAATCGCAGTATTTT.

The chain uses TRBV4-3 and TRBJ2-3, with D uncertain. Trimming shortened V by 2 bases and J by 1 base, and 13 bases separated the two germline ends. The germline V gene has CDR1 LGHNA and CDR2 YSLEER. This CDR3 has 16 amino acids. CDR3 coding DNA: TGCGCCAGCAGCCAATCTAGGGCAATCGGCACAGATACGCAGTATTTT. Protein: CASSQSRAIGTDTQYF.

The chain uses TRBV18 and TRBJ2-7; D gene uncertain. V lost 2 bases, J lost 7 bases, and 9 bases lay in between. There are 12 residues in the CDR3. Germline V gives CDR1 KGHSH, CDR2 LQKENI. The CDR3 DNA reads TGTGCCAGCTCACCAGAGCGCTTGGAGCAGTACTTC. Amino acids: CASSPERLEQYF.

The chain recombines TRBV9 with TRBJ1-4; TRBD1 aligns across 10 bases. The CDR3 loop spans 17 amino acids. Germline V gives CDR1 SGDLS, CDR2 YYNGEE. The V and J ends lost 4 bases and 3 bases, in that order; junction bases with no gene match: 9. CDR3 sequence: CASSTQTGGAANEKLFF. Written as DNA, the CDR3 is TGTGCCAGCAGCACTCAGACAGGGGGCGCAGCTAATGAAAAACTGTTTTTT.

The CDR3 spells CASSNGWGAEKDTEAFF. The CDR3 bases are TGTGCCAGCAGTAACGGGTGGGGGGCGGAAAAGGACACTGAAGCTTTCTTT. The chain is built from TRBV21-1 and TRBJ1-1. TRBV21-1 is annotated as a pseudogene. There are 17 residues in the CDR3.

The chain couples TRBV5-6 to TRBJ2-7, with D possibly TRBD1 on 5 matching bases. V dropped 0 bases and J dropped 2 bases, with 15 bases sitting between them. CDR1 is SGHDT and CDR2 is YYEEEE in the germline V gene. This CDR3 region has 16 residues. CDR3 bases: TGTGCCAGCAGCTTGGTGGCAGGGATGCTTCCCTACGAGCAGTACTTC. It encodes CASSLVAGMLPYEQYF.

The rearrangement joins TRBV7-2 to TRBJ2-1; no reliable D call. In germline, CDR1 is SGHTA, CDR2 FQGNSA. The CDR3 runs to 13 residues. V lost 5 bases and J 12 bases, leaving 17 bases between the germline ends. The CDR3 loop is CASSLDGLGGQFF. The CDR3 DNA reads TGTGCCAGCAGCCTTGACGGGCTTGGCGGGCAGTTCTTC. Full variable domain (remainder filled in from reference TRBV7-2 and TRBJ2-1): GAGVSQSPSNKVTEKGKDVELRCDPISGHTALYWYRQSLGQGLEFLIYFQGNSAPDKSGLPSDRFSAERTGGSVSTLTIQRTQQEDSAVYLCASSLDGLGGQFFGPGTRLTVL.

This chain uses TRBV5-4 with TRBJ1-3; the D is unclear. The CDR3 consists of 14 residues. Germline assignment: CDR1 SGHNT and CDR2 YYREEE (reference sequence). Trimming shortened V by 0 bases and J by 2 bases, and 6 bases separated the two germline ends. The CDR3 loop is CASSLVGTGNTIYF. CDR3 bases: TGTGCCAGCAGCTTGGTTGGAACTGGAAACACCATATATTTT.